Following are 32 T cell receptor beta chains from one sample sequenced in a study of CD8 T cells in ankylosing spondylitis. A single record per CDR3 protein comes from TCRdb applying MiXCR to the 5' RACE reads. The table records just over 350,000 distinct CDR3 sequences, 20% to 25% of them present only once. Sequencing was done on a sample of blood, either unsorted or a sorted T cell fraction (not recorded which). These receptors were collected from a male donor with ankylosing spondylitis or in good health (not recorded which).

This clonotype was seen only a few times. The chain uses TRBV7-8 and TRBJ2-3; D assignment may be TRBD1 or TRBD2 (5 bases each). Germline values: CDR1 SGHVS, CDR2 FQNEAQ. CDR3 size: 13 residues. Trimming pared 5 bases from V and 4 bases from J, leaving 10 bases between. The CDR3 sequence is CASSEMGADTQYF. The DNA for the CDR3 is TGTGCCAGCAGCGAAATGGGGGCAGATACGCAGTATTTT.

This clonotype was detected a few times. The genes are TRBV28 and TRBJ2-7; a weak D match, TRBD1 (6 bases). CDR3 length: 12 amino acids. The V end lost 6 bases, the J end lost 5 bases, and 11 bases lay between the germline ends. CDR1 is MDHEN and CDR2 is SYDVKM in the germline V gene. Here the CDR3 reads CASSQGLNEQYF. The CDR3 DNA reads as TGTGCCAGCAGCCAGGGGTTAAACGAGCAGTACTTC.

The table lists this clonotype with a few counts. V and J are TRBV12-5 and TRBJ2-1; a weak D match, TRBD2 (6 bases). The germline V gene encodes CDR1 LGHNT and CDR2 FRNRAP. V dropped 4 bases and J dropped 0 bases, with 10 bases sitting between them. The CDR3 length is 15 residues. The CDR3 DNA reads TGTGCTAGTGGTTCAGCGGGTTACTCCTACAATGAGCAGTTCTTC. Encoded protein: CASGSAGYSYNEQFF. Together with reference TRBV12-5 and TRBJ2-1, the CDR3 gives the full variable domain: DARVTQTPRHKVTEMGQEVTMRCQPILGHNTVFWYRQTMMQGLELLAYFRNRAPLDDSGMPKDRFSAEMPDATLATLKIQPSEPRDSAVYFCASGSAGYSYNEQFFGPGTRLTVL.

This clonotype was seen more than once but under ten times. The J gene is TRBJ2-1, the V gene TRBV12-3 or TRBV12-4, with D possibly TRBD2 on 7 matching bases. The CDR3 is made up of 13 amino acids. V dropped 6 bases and J dropped 10 bases, with 16 bases sitting between them. The CDR3 here is CASSHAWGGEQFF. As DNA, the CDR3 is TGTGCCAGCAGCCACGCCTGGGGGGGCGAGCAGTTCTTC.

The V gene is TRBV25-1, the J gene TRBJ2-7, with unresolved D. Trimming took 3 bases from V and 7 from J, leaving 10 bases between them. Germline CDR1 is MGHDK and CDR2 is SYGVNS. This CDR3 region has 12 residues. Written as DNA, the CDR3 is TGTGCCAGCAGTGACGGGTTAGGTGAGCAGTACTTC. Translating it yields CASSDGLGEQYF.

The chain links TRBV6-1 to TRBJ2-2, with 8 bases identical to TRBD2. CDR1 and CDR2 from the germline V gene are MNHNS and SASEGT. The ends lost 7 bases at V and 5 bases at J; junction bases unmatched: 12. The CDR3 runs 16 residues. Written as DNA, the CDR3 is TGTGCCAGCACCACTACCGGCGGGGGGCGTACCGGGGAGCTGTTTTTT. Its protein is CASTTTGGGRTGELFF.

This clonotype was seen more than once but under ten times. The rearrangement uses TRBV15 and TRBJ1-6, with D uncertain. The CDR3 consists of 14 residues. Germline V gene data show CDR1 as LNHNV and CDR2 as YYDKDF (reference sequence). V lost 0 bases and J 10 bases, leaving 10 bases between the germline ends. The DNA for the CDR3 is TGTGCCACCAGCAGAGATCGGAAGGGATCACCCCTCCACTTT. Its translation is CATSRDRKGSPLHF.

This chain connects TRBV3-1 to TRBJ1-1; D uncertain. Germline V gene sequence: CDR1 LGHDT, CDR2 YNNKEL (reference sequence). This CDR3 has 12 amino acids. V was clipped by 4 bases and J by 4 bases, with 7 bases between them. The CDR3 region is CASSRVGTEAFF. CDR3 nucleotides: TGTGCCAGCAGCCGCGTGGGCACTGAAGCTTTCTTT.

The CDR3 region has the DNA TGTGCCACCCGCCCCCGGGACGGGATCAGGGGCCCCTACAATGAGCAGTTCTTC. This gives the protein CATRPRDGIRGPYNEQFF. The gene calls are TRBV27 and TRBJ2-1; tentative D call: TRBD1 (6 bases). The CDR3 is 18 residues long. V was shortened by 10 bases and J by 2 bases, with 27 bases between the two germline ends. Germline V CDR1 and CDR2: MNHEY, SMNVEV (reference sequence).

This clonotype was seen a few times. The chain combines TRBV13 with TRBJ2-3; a possible D gene is TRBD2 (5 bases). V was clipped by 5 bases and J by 11 bases, with 17 bases between them. Looked up from germline, CDR1 is PRHDT and CDR2 is FYEKMQ (reference sequence). The CDR3 runs to 13 residues. For the CDR3, the DNA is TGTGCCAGCAGCCAAGGACTGCGCCGGGGGCAGTATTTT. As protein: CASSQGLRRGQYF.

V gene TRBV3-1 combines with J gene TRBJ2-5; 8 bases fit TRBD1. The J segment lost 1 base and the V segment lost 4 bases, leaving 8 bases of the junction unmatched. Germline CDR1 LGHDT, CDR2 YNNKEL (reference sequence). This CDR3 spans 16 amino acids. DNA of the CDR3: TGTGCCAGCAGCCCTGCGGGACAGGTGCTCCAAGAGACCCAGTACTTC. This codes for CASSPAGQVLQETQYF.

The rearrangement uses TRBV7-6 and TRBJ2-1; no firm D call. Germline V gene lookup returns CDR1 SGHVS and CDR2 FNYEAQ. This CDR3 comprises 16 residues. V lost 1 base and J 6 bases, leaving 16 bases between the germline ends. For the CDR3, the DNA is TGTGCCAGCAGCTTAGTAGTCACCCGGAAGGGCAATGAGCAGTTCTTC. This codes for CASSLVVTRKGNEQFF.

This chain uses TRBV19 with TRBJ2-7; D uncertain. Germline V gene data show CDR1 as LNHDA and CDR2 as SQIVND (reference sequence). This CDR3 region has 15 residues. Trimming removed 3 bases at V and 0 bases at J, with 12 bases between. CDR3 nucleotide sequence: TGTGCCAGTAGTATTAGTTTGTCAGCCTCCTACGAGCAGTACTTC. This encodes CASSISLSASYEQYF.

This clonotype has only a few counts. The chain combines TRBV12-3 or TRBV12-4 with TRBJ2-2; 11 bases line up with TRBD1. CDR3 length: 16 amino acids. V dropped 4 bases and J dropped 5; count of bases not matched to a gene: 6. The CDR3 is CASSYRDRGETGELFF. The DNA of the CDR3 is TGTGCCAGCAGTTACCGGGACAGGGGGGAGACCGGGGAGCTGTTTTTT.

The rearrangement uses TRBV6-6 and TRBJ2-1; D is perhaps TRBD2 (5 bases). Germline V gene sequence: CDR1 MNHNY, CDR2 SVGAGI (reference sequence). The CDR3 spans 13 residues. Trimming shortened V by 7 bases and J by 2 bases, and 9 bases separated the two germline ends. CDR3 bases: TGTGCCAGCAACAACGGGGCCTACAATGAGCAGTTCTTC. It encodes CASNNGAYNEQFF.

V is TRBV12-3 or TRBV12-4 and J is TRBJ1-4; D is ambiguous. Trimming left V 6 bases short and J 3 bases short, with 11 bases between. The CDR3 covers 14 residues. The DNA of the CDR3 is TGTGCCAGCAGGGACGGGAGCGCTAATGAAAAACTGTTTTTT. Its translation: CASRDGSANEKLFF.

The J gene is TRBJ2-2, the V gene TRBV19; D possibly corresponds to TRBD2 (6 bases). Looked up from germline, CDR1 is LNHDA and CDR2 is SQIVND (reference sequence). The CDR3 length is 15 residues. Trimming left V 3 bases short and J 7 bases short, with 15 bases between. DNA of the CDR3: TGTGCCAGTAGTATTGTCGGTAGCGGAGGCGGGGAGCTGTTTTTT. It codes for CASSIVGSGGGELFF.

The chain couples TRBV29-1 to TRBJ2-2; D may be TRBD1 (6 bases). This CDR3 is built from 12 residues. Trimming left V 5 bases short and J 6 bases short, with 10 bases between. Germline lookup yields CDR1 SQVTM and CDR2 ANQGSEA. In DNA form, the CDR3 reads TGCAGCGTTATTCGGACAGCCGGGGAGCTGTTTTTT. This sequence encodes CSVIRTAGELFF.

The J gene is TRBJ2-1, the V gene TRBV11-2; D tentatively reads TRBD1 or TRBD2 (5 bases each). From germline, CDR1 is SGHAT and CDR2 FQNNGV. The CDR3 runs 17 residues. V was clipped by 4 bases and J by 4 bases, with 20 bases between them. The CDR3 spells CASSSPQGLGIYNEQFF. The CDR3 DNA reads as TGTGCCAGCAGCTCGCCGCAGGGCCTCGGGATTTACAATGAGCAGTTCTTC.

The V call is TRBV11-3, the J call TRBJ1-1; D might be TRBD1 (6 bases). The V and J ends lost 2 bases and 1 base respectively, with 17 bases between them. From germline, CDR1 is SGHNT and CDR2 YENEEA. This CDR3 has 17 amino acids. CDR3 coding DNA: TGTGCCAGCAGCTTATTAGGGATACAGGGCACGAACACTGAAGCTTTCTTT. It encodes CASSLLGIQGTNTEAFF.

This clonotype appeared a few times. This chain links TRBV4-1 with TRBJ2-7, with D possibly matching TRBD1 (6 bases). CDR1 and CDR2 from the germline V gene are MGHRA and YSYEKL. V lost 4 bases, J lost 2 bases, and 15 bases lay in between. The CDR3 extends over 15 amino acids. DNA of the CDR3: TGCGCCAGCAGCCTGAAGGACAGTGTGACCTACGAGCAGTACTTC. Translated, it gives CASSLKDSVTYEQYF.

This clonotype was seen just once. The chain couples TRBV20-1 to TRBJ2-5; the match to TRBD2 covers 7 bases. Germline V gene sequence: CDR1 DFQATT, CDR2 SNEGSKA (reference sequence). This CDR3 has 17 amino acids. V lost 0 bases and J lost 3; bases outside the gene matches: 13. The CDR3 DNA is TGCAGTGCTAGAGATCTACGCGGGGGTCTCTTGGAAGAGACCCAGTACTTC. This translates into CSARDLRGGLLEETQYF.

This clonotype was picked up a small number of times. The J gene is TRBJ2-5, the V gene TRBV28; D perhaps matches TRBD2 (7 bases). Germline CDR1 and CDR2: MDHEN and SYDVKM. The CDR3 loop spans 14 amino acids. V gave up 7 bases and J gave up 5 bases, with 17 bases separating them. The CDR3 DNA follows: TGTGCCAGCACTGGCGCGGGGGCGGGTGAGACCCAGTACTTC. Encoded protein: CASTGAGAGETQYF.

The rearrangement uses TRBV18 and TRBJ2-2, with D perhaps matching TRBD1 (6 bases). Germline values: CDR1 KGHSH, CDR2 LQKENI. The CDR3 is 16 residues long. V lost 6 bases and J 7 bases, leaving 21 bases between the germline ends. The CDR3 sequence is CASSTPGHTASGELFF. CDR3 nucleotides: TGTGCCAGCTCTACTCCGGGACACACCGCCAGCGGGGAGCTGTTTTTT.

The chain carries TRBV28 and TRBJ2-1, with 7 bases that match TRBD2. The V gene end was trimmed by 4 bases and the J gene end by 8 bases; junction bases not matched to a gene: 23. The CDR3 runs 19 residues. CDR1 is MDHEN, CDR2 SYDVKM, per germline. CDR3 DNA sequence: TGTGCCAGCAGTTCGCCCGGACTACATCCGACTCGGGGGGTGGATGAGCAGTTCTTC. It yields the protein CASSSPGLHPTRGVDEQFF.

J is TRBJ2-7 and V is TRBV7-2; D is possibly TRBD1 (6 bases). Trimming took 6 bases from V and 5 from J, leaving 20 bases between them. Germline CDR1 is SGHTA and CDR2 is FQGNSA. This CDR3 spans 15 amino acids. The CDR3 protein is CASSISTGPRDEQYF. The CDR3 nucleotides read TGTGCCAGCAGTATCAGCACAGGGCCTCGGGACGAGCAGTACTTC.

The chain uses TRBV7-9 and TRBJ2-2; 8 bases are shared with TRBD1. The germline V gene encodes CDR1 SEHNR and CDR2 FQNEAQ (reference sequence). There are 17 residues in the CDR3. The J segment lost 0 bases and the V segment lost 5 bases, leaving 8 bases of the junction unmatched. CDR3 residues: CASSKGTGYANTGELFF. The CDR3 DNA follows: TGTGCCAGCAGCAAAGGGACAGGATACGCGAACACCGGGGAGCTGTTTTTT.

V is TRBV10-3 and J is TRBJ1-1; D gene ambiguous. Between the trimmed V and J ends, which lost 0 bases and 0 bases, there was a span of 5 bases. The CDR3 is 14 residues long. CDR1 ENHRY and CDR2 SYGVKD come from the germline V gene. This chain's CDR3 is CAISESKVNTEAFF. The CDR3 DNA follows: TGTGCCATCAGTGAGTCGAAGGTGAACACTGAAGCTTTCTTT.

The sample holds a few counts of this clonotype. V and J are TRBV7-6 and TRBJ1-4, with TRBD1 as a possible D gene (5 bases). The CDR3 length is 15 residues. Trimming removed 1 base at V and 4 bases at J, with 10 bases between. Germline V CDR1 and CDR2: SGHVS, FNYEAQ. The CDR3 here is CASSLGGRINEKLFF. The CDR3 DNA is TGTGCCAGCAGCTTAGGGGGACGGATTAATGAAAAACTGTTTTTT.

This clonotype was picked up a small number of times. This chain links TRBV2 with TRBJ2-3, with 14 bases lining up with TRBD2. V lost 7 bases and J lost 0; bases outside the gene matches: 6. The CDR3 covers 17 residues. Germline assignment: CDR1 SNHLY and CDR2 FYNNEI. CDR3 nucleotides: TGTGCCAGCAAGGGACTAGCGGGGGTTTCTAGCACAGATACGCAGTATTTT. It translates to CASKGLAGVSSTDTQYF.

The rearrangement uses TRBV27 and TRBJ2-2; 10 bases align to TRBD2. Germline assignment: CDR1 MNHEY and CDR2 SMNVEV (reference sequence). This CDR3 region has 16 residues. Trimming at V came to 3 bases and at J to 7 bases, leaving 8 bases not matched to a gene. The CDR3 DNA is TGTGCCAGCAGTTTCCTAAGCGGGGGGGCCGACGGGGAGCTGTTTTTT. It codes for CASSFLSGGADGELFF.

This clonotype occurred once. The chain uses TRBV28 and TRBJ2-2; D call uncertain. Looked up from germline, CDR1 is MDHEN and CDR2 is SYDVKM. Trimming left V 3 bases short and J 6 bases short, with 11 bases between. The CDR3 consists of 14 residues. CDR3 coding DNA: TGTGCCAGCAGTTTCAGTTTAAGGGCCGGGGAGCTGTTTTTT. Translation: CASSFSLRAGELFF.